This T cell receptor beta chain was captured in a study of shared clonotypes between healthy human individuals. Study as a whole: The study drew on a couple of women and a few men aged 18 to 49 as donors.

Measured with immunoSEQ multiplex PCR; TCRdb has only the in-frame clones, and not every one. The data show more than 2 million clones, with 90% to 95% seen just once and 0.1% to 0.15% held by the top ten. CDR1 and CDR2 from the germline V gene are MNHEY and SMNVEV (reference sequence). Unmatched junction bases numbered 24, after V lost 3 bases and J lost 5 bases. The CDR3 spans 22 residues. Findings of the study overall: Rarefaction showed that sequencing of sorted subsets was incomplete (despite large depth).

In regard to this clone: As yet, its antigen is unknown.

The sequencing sample was made of naive CD4+ T cells sorted from blood. Stated subset: CD45RA+ positively selected. V gene TRBV27 combines with J gene TRBJ2-5; TRBD2 aligns across 13 bases. This TCR came from a man aged 18 to 30 in good health. The CDR3 is CASSLSRSRNRTSGRRPETQYF. The CDR3 DNA sequence: TGTGCCAGCAGTTTGTCCAGGAGTCGGAATCGGACTAGCGGGAGAAGACCGGAGACCCAGTACTTC.